The sequence of this T cell receptor (beta chain) was determined in a study of control samples from healthy donors and cancer patients. TCRdb keeps only in-frame clones here, not all; method: immunoSEQ multiplex PCR. The table has tens of thousands of clones, approximately 94% seen once. The receptor's source is a man in his sixties in good health. Source material: blood.

CDR3 region: CASSKGVLGAGALYEQYF. The CDR3 coding sequence is TGTGCCAGCTCGAAAGGGGTGTTAGGGGCAGGGGCACTCTACGAGCAGTACTTC. The rearrangement links TRBV18 to TRBJ2-7, with TRBD1 as a possible D gene (6 bases). V gave up 6 bases and J gave up 3 bases, with 27 bases separating them. The CDR3 is made up of 18 amino acids. Germline CDR1 is KGHSH and CDR2 is LQKENI.